These 21 T cell receptor beta chains share one sample of origin, sequenced in a study of T cell clonality in common variable immunodeficiency. Study outcomes and limitations: In common variable immunodeficiency, TCR beta chains reportedly carried fewer deletions and N-nucleotide insertions.

Profiling relied on immunoSEQ multiplex PCR, and the TCRdb table lists in-frame clones only, not all of them. The sample was found to contain approximately 20,000 clones, and every one recurs. Their target antigens are unknown. Sequenced sample: peripheral blood mononuclear cells. The origin of the receptors is a human donor with common variable immunodeficiency.

In regard to this clone: The CDR3 end is not reached by the read, which stops 3 residues before it; the germline J gene fills it in. This chain joins TRBV19 and TRBJ1-5; 8 positions match TRBD1. CDR3 length: 14 amino acids. Germline V gives CDR1 LNHDA, CDR2 SQIVND (reference sequence). With 5 bases clipped from V and 3 bases from J, the junction kept 3 bases outside the gene matches. Partial CDR3 DNA: TGTGCCAGTAGTCTGGACAGGGACAATCAGCCC. Translation: CASSLDRDNQP. The full CDR3 is CASSLDRDNQPQHF.

This clone counts as medium-sized. The CDR3 end is not reached by the read, which stops 3 residues before it; the germline J gene fills it in. The V and J genes are TRBV27 and TRBJ1-3, with D hard to call. V lost 6 bases and J lost 4, with 4 bases in between. Germline loops: CDR1 MNHEY, CDR2 SMNVEV (reference sequence). The CDR3 spans 11 residues. Here the CDR3 reads CASRSGNTIYF. Partial CDR3 DNA: TGTGCCAGCAGATCAGGAAACACC.

This clone was detected a few times. One end of the junction does not line up with germline, which may come from a read error. The CDR3 end lies 3 residues beyond the end of the read and is filled in from the germline J gene. The chain combines TRBV6-2 or TRBV6-3 with TRBJ2-7, with D perhaps TRBD1 (6 bases). This CDR3 comprises 17 residues. Germline values: CDR1 MNHEY, CDR2 SVGEGT. CDR3 protein: CASSHSSGTGFFYEQYF. The CDR3 bases that were read are TGTGCCAGCAGTCACTCTTCGGGAACAGGGTTTTTCTACGAG.

This clone has more than one count but fewer than ten. The read gets to within 3 residues of the CDR3 end, and the germline J gene fills in the rest. V and J are TRBV2 and TRBJ1-6; 8 bases map to TRBD1. This CDR3 comprises 16 residues. The V segment lost 10 bases and the J segment 10 bases; nucleotides outside the gene matches: 18. Germline CDR1 reads SNHLY; CDR2 reads FYNNEI. The CDR3 DNA, read in part, is TGTGCCATAGACAGGGGCGGCGGTGGAGCGTGGTCACCC. It encodes CAIDRGGGGAWSP. The entire CDR3 protein reads CAIDRGGGGAWSPLHF.

This clone was observed a handful of times. The CDR3 end falls 3 residues outside the read, so it is completed with the germline J gene. V is TRBV5-1 and J is TRBJ2-5, with D possibly TRBD1 on 6 matching bases. V was cut by 0 bases and J by 4 bases, with 10 bases left in between. The CDR3 spans 14 residues. The germline CDR1 and CDR2 sequences are SGHRS and YFSETQ. The CDR3 reads CASSLDTGRETQYF. The sequenced CDR3 bases are TGCGCCAGCAGCTTGGATACAGGGCGAGAGACC.

This clone turned up a few times. Read sequence stops 3 residues before the CDR3 end, and the germline J gene provides the missing end. The V call is TRBV19, the J call TRBJ2-7, with D tentatively TRBD1 (6 bases). The CDR3 runs to 14 residues. The germline CDR1 and CDR2 sequences are LNHDA and SQIVND (reference sequence). V gave up 7 bases and J gave up 1 base, with 14 bases separating them. CDR3 amino acids: CASTQGLWSYEQYF. CDR3 DNA, as far as it was read: TGTGCCAGTACACAGGGTTTATGGTCCTACGAG.

This clone was observed many times. Read sequence stops 3 residues before the CDR3 end, and the germline J gene provides the missing end. This chain uses TRBV23-1 with TRBJ2-5, with 14 positions matching TRBD2. TRBV23-1 is sorted into the ORF group, with uncertain function. This CDR3 spans 19 amino acids. V lost 2 bases to trimming and J lost 5 bases; unmatched junction nucleotides: 13. The CDR3 bases that were read are TGCGCCAGCAGTCAAACTCCGGGACTAGCGGGAGAGGACGATGAGACC. It is translated as CASSQTPGLAGEDDET. The CDR3 reads in full as CASSQTPGLAGEDDETQYF.

Note on this clone: The missing CDR3 end, 3 residues past where the read stops, is filled in from the germline J gene. This rearrangement joins TRBV6-1 to TRBJ2-1; D is unresolved. CDR1 and CDR2 from the germline V gene are MNHNS and SASEGT. The CDR3 loop spans 10 amino acids. V lost 3 bases, J lost 8 bases, and 2 bases lay in between. CDR3 DNA (partial): TGTGCCAGCAGTGACTATGAG. Amino acids: CASSDYE. The CDR3 in its entirety is CASSDYEQFF.

Remarks on this clone: The read is 3 residues too short to cover the CDR3 end, so that end is filled in from the germline J gene. V usage is TRBV7-6 and J usage is TRBJ2-3; D is unresolved. This CDR3 region has 13 residues. CDR1 is SGHVS and CDR2 is FNYEAQ in the germline V gene. V was cut by 5 bases and J by 2 bases, with 8 bases left in between. CDR3 in amino acids: CASSAYNTDTQYF. CDR3 DNA (partial): TGTGCCAGCAGCGCCTATAACACAGATACG.

Concerning this clone: Read data end 3 residues before the CDR3 end; the end is taken from the germline J gene. The chain joins TRBV30 to TRBJ2-1; TRBD2 agrees at 15 bases. Germline CDR1 and CDR2: GTSNPN and SVGIG (reference sequence). The CDR3 contains 15 residues. Losses at the gene ends were 5 bases for V and 9 bases for J; bases not matched to a gene: 8. This CDR3 reads CAWDGLAGGQSEQFF. The sequenced CDR3 bases are TGTGCCTGGGACGGACTAGCGGGAGGGCAGAGTGAG.

As to this clone: The observed sequence ends 3 residues before the CDR3 terminus, with the missing tail filled in from the germline J gene. The rearrangement joins TRBV18 to TRBJ2-7; 8 nucleotides align to TRBD2. Germline values: CDR1 KGHSH, CDR2 LQKENI. The CDR3 is 15 residues long. V dropped 6 bases and J dropped 4; count of bases not matched to a gene: 11. CDR3 loop: CASSVSGGLRYEQYF. CDR3 DNA (partial): TGTGCCAGCTCCGTTTCGGGGGGGCTTCGGTACGAG.

The table lists this clone with a few counts. The CDR3 bases that were read are TGTGCCAGCAGCTTTACAGGGGGTATTTACTATGGC. It is translated as CASSFTGGIYYG. The entire CDR3 is CASSFTGGIYYGYTF. V is TRBV7-9 and J is TRBJ1-2, with 8 bases lining up with TRBD1. The read is 3 residues too short to cover the CDR3 end, so that end is filled in from the germline J gene. The CDR3 is made up of 15 amino acids. V shed 3 bases, J shed 3 bases, and the junction held 6 bases outside the gene matches. Germline CDR1 SEHNR, CDR2 FQNEAQ (reference sequence).

This clone came up a few times. With the read ending 3 residues before the CDR3 end, the germline J gene is used to fill in that end. The V call is TRBV30, the J call TRBJ1-1, with TRBD1 matching 7 bases. There are 12 residues in the CDR3. Trimming removed 8 bases from V and 6 bases from J; junction bases left unmatched: 9. Germline lookup yields CDR1 GTSNPN and CDR2 SVGIG (reference sequence). The covered CDR3 bases are TGTGCCGGCACGGACAGGATCGCTGAA. It encodes CAGTDRIAE. The entire CDR3 sequence reads CAGTDRIAEAFF.

This clone was counted at least ten times. The observed sequence ends 3 residues before the CDR3 terminus, with the missing tail filled in from the germline J gene. V and J are TRBV18 and TRBJ1-1; D is possibly TRBD1 (6 bases). The CDR3 extends over 15 amino acids. Germline loops: CDR1 KGHSH, CDR2 LQKENI. Between the trimmed V and J ends, which lost 8 bases and 1 base, there was a span of 17 bases. CDR3 DNA, as far as it was read: TGTGCCAGCACCCGGGGACATTTCGAGAACACTGAA. It specifies CASTRGHFENTE. The complete CDR3 reads CASTRGHFENTEAFF.

The table lists this clone with many counts. The read finishes 3 residues shy of the CDR3 end, and the germline J gene is used to complete it. Other nucleotide sequences from this sample produce the same CDR3. This chain connects TRBV30 to TRBJ1-1; 7 positions agree with TRBD1. The CDR3 has 17 residues. V lost 0 bases to trimming and J lost 4 bases; unmatched junction nucleotides: 14. The germline CDR1 and CDR2 sequences are GTSNPN and SVGIG (reference sequence). The CDR3 bases that were read are TGTGCCTGGAGTGTAGAGGGGGCGGGTGGGGGTCGCACTGAA. Translating it yields CAWSVEGAGGGRTE. The entire CDR3 protein is CAWSVEGAGGGRTEAFF.

As for this clone: The missing CDR3 end, 3 residues past where the read stops, is filled in from the germline J gene. Other DNA sequences in this specimen translate into the identical CDR3. The chain couples TRBV19 to TRBJ2-6; D is unclear. The V end lost 7 bases, the J end lost 0 bases, and 4 bases lay between the germline ends. CDR3 length: 13 amino acids. CDR1 and CDR2 from the germline V gene are LNHDA and SQIVND (reference sequence). The covered CDR3 bases are TGTGCCAGTACCCTCTCTGGGGCCAACGTC. Its protein product is CASTLSGANV. The whole CDR3 region reads CASTLSGANVLTF.

Points on this clone: Read sequence stops 3 residues before the CDR3 end, and the germline J gene provides the missing end. This chain joins TRBV18 and TRBJ2-7, with 7 bases that match TRBD1. The CDR3 has 13 amino acids. The J segment lost 4 bases and the V segment lost 3 bases, leaving 3 bases of the junction unmatched. Germline values: CDR1 KGHSH, CDR2 LQKENI. CDR3 bases read: TGTGCCAGCTCACCGGGACAGCAATACGAG. Its protein is CASSPGQQYE. The CDR3, in full, reads CASSPGQQYEQYF.

As to this clone: The read ends 3 residues before the CDR3 terminus; that terminus is restored from the germline J gene. V and J are TRBV6-2 or TRBV6-3 and TRBJ1-1, with 9 bases aligning to TRBD1. The CDR3 extends over 15 amino acids. Per germline, CDR1 MNHEY and CDR2 SVGEGT. V was clipped by 3 bases and J by 7 bases; unmatched bases: 9. The sequenced part of the CDR3 DNA is TGTGCCAGCAGTTATATCTCCGGGACAGGGATTGAA. The encoded protein is CASSYISGTGIE. The full CDR3 sequence reads CASSYISGTGIEAFF.

For this clone: Read data end 3 residues before the CDR3 end; the end is taken from the germline J gene. The V call is TRBV5-1, the J call TRBJ1-4; D possibly corresponds to TRBD1 (5 bases). The CDR3 has 16 amino acids. V was pared by 4 bases and J by 4 bases, with 17 bases between. CDR1 is SGHRS, CDR2 YFSETQ, per germline. CDR3 residues: CASSTGGAQGNEKLFF. The part of the CDR3 DNA that was read is TGCGCCAGCAGCACAGGAGGGGCGCAGGGTAATGAAAAA.

As for this clone: The read stops 3 residues short of the end of the CDR3; the missing end is completed from the germline J gene. The chain carries TRBV7-2 and TRBJ2-5, with D possibly being TRBD1 (6 bases). The CDR3 is made up of 14 amino acids. V lost 6 bases, J lost 5 bases, and 16 bases lay in between. Per germline, CDR1 SGHTA and CDR2 FQGNSA. The sequenced part of the CDR3 DNA is TGTGCCAGCAGTCCACAGGGTTTAGGGGAGACC. Its translation: CASSPQGLGET. The whole CDR3 protein is CASSPQGLGETQYF.

Regarding this clone: The read ends 3 residues before the CDR3 terminus; that terminus is restored from the germline J gene. This chain connects TRBV6-2 or TRBV6-3 to TRBJ2-7; D perhaps matches TRBD1 (6 bases). The CDR3 sequence is 16 residues long. V lost 2 bases to trimming and J lost 1 base, with 15 bases between them. CDR1 MNHEY and CDR2 SVGEGT come from the germline V gene. CDR3 sequence: CASSYPGQRKSYEQYF. The sequenced part of the CDR3 DNA is TGTGCCAGCAGTTACCCCGGACAGAGAAAGTCCTACGAG.